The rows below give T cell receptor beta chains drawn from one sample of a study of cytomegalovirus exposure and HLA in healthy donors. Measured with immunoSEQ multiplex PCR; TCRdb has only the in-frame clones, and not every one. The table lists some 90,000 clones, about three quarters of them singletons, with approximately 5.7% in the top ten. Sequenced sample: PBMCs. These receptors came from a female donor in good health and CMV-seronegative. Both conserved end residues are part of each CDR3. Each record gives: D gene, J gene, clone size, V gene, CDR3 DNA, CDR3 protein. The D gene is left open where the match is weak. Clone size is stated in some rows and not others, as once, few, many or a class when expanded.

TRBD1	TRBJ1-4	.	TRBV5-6	TGTGCCAGCAGCTTAACCAGGGGGGAAAAACTGTTTTTT	CASSLTRGEKLFF
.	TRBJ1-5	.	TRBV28	TGTGCCAGCAATGGGGGGGACCGAAGCAATCAGCCCCAGCATTTT	CASNGGDRSNQPQHF
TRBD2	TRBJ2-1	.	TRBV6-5	TGTGCCAGCAGTTACCGTGGCGGGAGTTTGTACAATGAGCAGTTCTTC	CASSYRGGSLYNEQFF
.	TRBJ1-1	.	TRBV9	TGTGCCAGCAGTAGGGGAGGGAACACTGAAGCTTTCTTT	CASSRGGNTEAFF
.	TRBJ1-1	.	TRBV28	TGTGCCACTAACCCCGGGTCCTCGGCCACTGAAGCTTTCTTT	CATNPGSSATEAFF
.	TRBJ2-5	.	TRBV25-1	TGTGCCAGCAGTGACTCGCAGGGCTTCCCAGAGACCCAGTACTTC	CASSDSQGFPETQYF
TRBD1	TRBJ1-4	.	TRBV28	TGTGCCAGCAGTACAGGACAGGGAGCAACTAATGAAAAACTGTTTTTT	CASSTGQGATNEKLFF
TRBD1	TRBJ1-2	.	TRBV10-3	TGTGCCATCAGTGCCCCGACAGGGCTGGGCGGCTACACCTTC	CAISAPTGLGGYTF
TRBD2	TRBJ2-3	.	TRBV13	TGTGCCAGCAGCTCCGACTGGCGGGGGATCCCTAGGGCCCGTGGCACAGATACGCAGTATTTT	CASSSDWRGIPRARGTDTQYF
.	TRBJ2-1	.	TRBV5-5	TGTGCCAGCAGCTTGGGAATGGGGGCAGGGGAGCAGTTCTTC	CASSLGMGAGEQFF
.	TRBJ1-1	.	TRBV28	TGTGCCAGCAGCTCACACGGACAGATGAACACTGAAGCTTTCTTT	CASSSHGQMNTEAFF
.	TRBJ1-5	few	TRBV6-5	TGTGCCAGCACCACGTTCAGGGGTAGCAATCAGCCCCAGCATTTT	CASTTFRGSNQPQHF
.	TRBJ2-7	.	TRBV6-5	TGTGCCAGCAGTTACCTGGACTATGAGCAGTACTTC	CASSYLDYEQYF
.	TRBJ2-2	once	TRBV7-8	TGTGCCAGCAGGTTACCACCCTCAGGCCTGCATGGCCAAACGGAGCTGTTTTTT	CASRLPPSGLHGQTELFF
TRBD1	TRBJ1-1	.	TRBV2	TGTGCCATTTCACAGGGGGTTAACACTGAAGCTTTCTTT	CAISQGVNTEAFF
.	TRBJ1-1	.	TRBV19	TGTGCCAGTAGGGCAGGGTCGATCACTGAAGCTTTCTTT	CASRAGSITEAFF
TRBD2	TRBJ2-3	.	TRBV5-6	TGTGCCAGCAGCTTGGAGTCTAGCGGGGGGGCTGTGGATACGCAGTATTTT	CASSLESSGGAVDTQYF
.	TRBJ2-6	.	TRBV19	TGTGCCAGTAGGGGGCGCTCGGCTGGGGCCAACGTCCTGACTTTC	CASRGRSAGANVLTF
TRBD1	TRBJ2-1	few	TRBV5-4	TGTGCCAGCAGCCCCGGGACAGGGCTCATCAATGAGCAGTTCTTC	CASSPGTGLINEQFF
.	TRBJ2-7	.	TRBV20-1	TGCAGTGCTAGAGGGGGCCACTTC	CSARGGHF
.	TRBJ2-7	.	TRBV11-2	TGTGCCAGCAGCTTAGCCTACAGCTACGAGCAGTACTTC	CASSLAYSYEQYF
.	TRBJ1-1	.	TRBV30	TGTGCCTGGAATCCCGGAGTTATTAACACTGAAGCCTTCTTT	CAWNPGVINTEAFF
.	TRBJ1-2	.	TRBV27	TGTGCCAGCAGTTTACAATCCGGGATCACTGGCTACACCTTC	CASSLQSGITGYTF
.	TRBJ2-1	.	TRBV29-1	TGCAGCGTTAGGGGGACCCTCTCGGGAGAGCAGTTCTTC	CSVRGTLSGEQFF
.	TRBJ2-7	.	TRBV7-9	TGTGCCAGCAGCTCGACGGGTCTGAACTACGAGCAGTACTTC	CASSSTGLNYEQYF
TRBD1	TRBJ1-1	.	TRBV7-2	TGTGCCAGCAGTTTAGACAGGGTGAACACTGAAGCTTTCTTT	CASSLDRVNTEAFF
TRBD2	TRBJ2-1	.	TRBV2	TGTGCCAGCAGAACCGGGACTAGCGGGAGTTATGAGCAGTTCTTC	CASRTGTSGSYEQFF
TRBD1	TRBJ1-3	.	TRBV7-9	TGTGCCAGCAGCTTCCACGGACAGGGGGCTGGCCCTCCTGGAAACACCATATATTTT	CASSFHGQGAGPPGNTIYF
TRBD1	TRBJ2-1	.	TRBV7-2	TGTGCCAGCAGCCCTAGACAGGGAATCAATGAGCAGTTCTTC	CASSPRQGINEQFF
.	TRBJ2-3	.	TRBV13	TGTGCCAGCAGCCCCTCCGGGGGAGTCACAGATACGCAGTATTTT	CASSPSGGVTDTQYF
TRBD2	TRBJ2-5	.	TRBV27	TGTGCCAGCAGTTTACTAGCGGGGGGGCTAGAGACCCAGTACTTC	CASSLLAGGLETQYF
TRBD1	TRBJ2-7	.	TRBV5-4	TGTGCCAGCAGCCGGACAGGGGGGGTCCACGAGCAGTACTTC	CASSRTGGVHEQYF
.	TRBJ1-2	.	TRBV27	TGTGCCAGCAGTTTATTACAAAACTATGGCTACACCTTC	CASSLLQNYGYTF
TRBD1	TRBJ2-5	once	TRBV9	TGTGCCAGCAGCGTAGGGGCTAACAGGGGGACCCAGTACTTC	CASSVGANRGTQYF
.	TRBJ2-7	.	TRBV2	TGTGCCAGCAGTCGACAGTACGAGCAGTACTTC	CASSRQYEQYF
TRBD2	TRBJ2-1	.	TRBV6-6	TGTTCAAGCGGGAGGAGCGGGAGCGGCAATGAGCAGTTCTTC	CSSGRSGSGNEQFF
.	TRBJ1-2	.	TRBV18	TGTGCCAGCTCACCATTAATGGGCCAGGATGGCTACACCTTC	CASSPLMGQDGYTF
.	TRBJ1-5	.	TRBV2	TGTGCCAGCAGATCCACAAGCAATCAGCCCCAGCATTTT	CASRSTSNQPQHF
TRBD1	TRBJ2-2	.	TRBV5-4	TGTGCCAGCAGGGCCCGAGGACAGGAGAACACCGGGGAGCTGTTTTTT	CASRARGQENTGELFF
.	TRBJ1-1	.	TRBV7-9	TGTGCCAGCAGCTCTGAGGCCAACACTGAAGCTTTCTTT	CASSSEANTEAFF
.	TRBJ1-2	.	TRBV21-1	TGTGCCAGCAGGGGGACAGGGGAAGGTGGCTACACCTTC	CASRGTGEGGYTF
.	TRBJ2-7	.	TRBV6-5	TGTGCCAGCAGTTACTCGTTCAGGGACAACGAGCAGTACTTC	CASSYSFRDNEQYF
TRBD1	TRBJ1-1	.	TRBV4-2	TGTGCCAGCAGCCCCGGACAGGGGGGTCACACTGAAGCTTTCTTT	CASSPGQGGHTEAFF
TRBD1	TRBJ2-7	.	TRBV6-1	TGTGCCAGCAGTGAGGGGACAGGGGGCGCGGGGGAGCAGTACTTC	CASSEGTGGAGEQYF
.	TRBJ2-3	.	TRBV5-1	TGCGCCAGCAGCTTTCCCCCCGGGAGTGGCGCAGATACGCAGTATTTT	CASSFPPGSGADTQYF
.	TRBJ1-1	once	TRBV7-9	TGTGCCAGCAGCACCGACGGGGGAAGAAACACTGAAGCTTTCTTT	CASSTDGGRNTEAFF
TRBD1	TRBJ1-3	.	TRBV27	TGTGCCAGTCCCCTAAAGCATGGACAGGGGAGAAACACCATATATTTT	CASPLKHGQGRNTIYF
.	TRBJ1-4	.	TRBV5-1	TGCGCCAGCAGCCAGGACTTTGGGGGCCTTAATGAAAAACTGTTTTTT	CASSQDFGGLNEKLFF
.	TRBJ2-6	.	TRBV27	TGTGCCAGCAGTTTAGTCGCTGGGGCCAACGTCCTGACTTTC	CASSLVAGANVLTF
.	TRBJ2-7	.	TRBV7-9	TGTGCCAGCAGCTTAGACCAGGGCCCCCTAGGGCAGTACTTC	CASSLDQGPLGQYF
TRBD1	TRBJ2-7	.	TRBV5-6	TGTGCCAGCAGCTTTGACAGGGGTCCCGAGCAGTACTTC	CASSFDRGPEQYF
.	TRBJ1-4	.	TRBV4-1	TGCGCCAGCAGCCAAGATAGAATCAATGAAAAACTGTTTTTT	CASSQDRINEKLFF
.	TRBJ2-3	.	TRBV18	TGTGCCAGCTCACCATTAGTGGGGAGAGGCACAGATACGCAGTATTTT	CASSPLVGRGTDTQYF
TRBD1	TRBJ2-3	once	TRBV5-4	TGTGCCAGCAGCTTGGCAGGGGGTACAGATACGCAGTATTTT	CASSLAGGTDTQYF
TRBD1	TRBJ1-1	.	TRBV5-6	TGTGCCAGCAGCTTGGAACGGCGAGGGGGCGACACTGAAGCTTTCTTT	CASSLERRGGDTEAFF
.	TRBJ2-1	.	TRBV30	TGTGCCTGGAGTCCGGGCTCCTACAATGAGCAGTTCTTC	CAWSPGSYNEQFF
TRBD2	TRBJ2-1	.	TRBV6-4	TGTGCCAGCAGTGACTCGTCGGGAGGGCCTGGAGAGCAGTTCTTC	CASSDSSGGPGEQFF
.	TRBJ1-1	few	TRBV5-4	TGTGCCAGCAGCTTGGCCAAGGGGTCCAGGACCGAAGCTTTCTTT	CASSLAKGSRTEAFF